The sequence of this T cell receptor (beta chain) was determined in a study of chemoradiotherapy in HPV16-positive cancers. The overall study: Two HPV16-positive patients' cells yielded candidate HPV-specific clones and common motifs. General observations from the study: Better recurrence-free survival went with HPV-responsive T-cell expansion in HPV16-positive patients. During treatment, candidate HPV-specific clones and E7-related motifs expanded in tumor.

The data were produced by immunoSEQ multiplex PCR, yet TCRdb's version contains in-frame clones alone and is incomplete. The sample has 2,500 to 3,500 clones, just over 75% seen once. As for this clone: What it recognizes is unknown.

Repertoires were sampled repeatedly during chemoradiotherapy. Sequencing used tumor tissue, obtained from a patient who underwent chemoradiotherapy. The TCR comes from a human donor with HPV-associated anogenital cancer.

In nucleotides, the CDR3 is TGTGCCAGCAGAACTCAGGGCCGGGAGACCCAGTACTTC. Translated: CASRTQGRETQYF. J is TRBJ2-5 and V is TRBV28; TRBD1 is a possible D gene (5 bases). The germline V and J ends were trimmed by 6 bases and 5 bases, with 13 bases remaining between them. The germline V gene encodes CDR1 MDHEN and CDR2 SYDVKM. The CDR3 runs 13 residues.